This T cell receptor (beta chain) was sequenced for a study of blood T cells in healthy people across ages. A second PCR of roughly 6 to 12 cycles used a sample-barcoded 5' primer and a J-beta primer mix. TCRdb passed the 5' RACE reads through MiXCR, listing each CDR3 protein once. The sample contains 650,000 to 800,000 distinct CDR3 sequences, under 65% of which appear only once. This clonotype has at least ten counts. The sequence was obtained from a woman at least 80 years old in good health. Sequencing was done on a sample of blood.

Here the CDR3 reads CASSQRVKYEQYF. The DNA for the CDR3 is TGTGCCAGCAGCCAACGAGTTAAGTACGAGCAGTACTTC. This chain links TRBV7-9 with TRBJ2-7; no reliable D call. The germline V and J ends were trimmed by 5 bases and 4 bases, with 12 bases remaining between them. The germline gives CDR1 SEHNR, CDR2 FQNEAQ (reference sequence). The CDR3 loop spans 13 amino acids.